Below, 5 T cell receptor beta chains from the same sample are listed, as sequenced in a study of cytomegalovirus exposure and HLA in healthy donors. Vbeta (60) and Jbeta (13) primers were used in the PCR. The repertoire was sequenced with immunoSEQ multiplex PCR; TCRdb's copy has only in-frame clones and lacks some. The sample lists 90,000 or so clones, 82% occurring once. The sequencing sample was made of PBMCs. The source is a man aged 45-65 years in good health and CMV-seronegative.

The chain has TRBV28 and TRBJ2-3; tentative D call: TRBD2 (7 bases). This CDR3 spans 13 amino acids. Trimming stripped 10 bases from V and 1 base from J, with 12 bases between. The germline CDR1 and CDR2 sequences are MDHEN and SYDVKM. The CDR3 region is CATGGAGTDTQYF. The DNA of the CDR3 is TGTGCCACGGGGGGCGCCGGCACAGATACGCAGTATTTT.

The chain has TRBV7-2 and TRBJ1-1; 9 positions match TRBD1. The germline CDR1 and CDR2 sequences are SGHTA and FQGNSA. CDR3 length: 14 amino acids. Germline trimming cut 5 bases from V and 4 bases from J; bases unmatched to any gene: 5. In nucleotides, the CDR3 is TGTGCCAGCAGCACCCGACAGGGGGGCACTGAAGCTTTCTTT. This encodes CASSTRQGGTEAFF.

The V and J genes are TRBV15 and TRBJ1-3; D remains ambiguous. Deletions cut 0 bases from V and 1 base from J, with 4 bases between. Germline V gene lookup returns CDR1 LNHNV and CDR2 YYDKDF (reference sequence). CDR3 size: 14 residues. Here the CDR3 DNA reads TGTGCCACCAGCAGAGACACTTCTGGAAACACCATATATTTT. Protein product: CATSRDTSGNTIYF.

This clone was seen a few times. The V call is TRBV6-5, the J call TRBJ1-5, with TRBD1 matching over 10 bases. V lost 4 bases and J lost 0; bases outside the gene matches: 0. Germline V gene data show CDR1 as MNHEY and CDR2 as SVGAGI. This CDR3 is built from 15 residues. The CDR3 nucleotides read TGTGCCAGCAGTTGGACAGGGGGTAGCAATCAGCCCCAGCATTTT. Residues: CASSWTGGSNQPQHF.

This clone was counted a single time. The genes are TRBV11-2 and TRBJ1-2; 12 nucleotides agree with TRBD1. There are 17 residues in the CDR3. Per the germline V gene, CDR1 is SGHAT and CDR2 is FQNNGV. Trimming at V came to 4 bases and at J to 4 bases, leaving 10 bases not matched to a gene. For the CDR3, the DNA is TGTGCCAGCAGCTCGGAGGGGACAGGGGGCACCATCTATGGCTACACCTTC. This sequence encodes CASSSEGTGGTIYGYTF.